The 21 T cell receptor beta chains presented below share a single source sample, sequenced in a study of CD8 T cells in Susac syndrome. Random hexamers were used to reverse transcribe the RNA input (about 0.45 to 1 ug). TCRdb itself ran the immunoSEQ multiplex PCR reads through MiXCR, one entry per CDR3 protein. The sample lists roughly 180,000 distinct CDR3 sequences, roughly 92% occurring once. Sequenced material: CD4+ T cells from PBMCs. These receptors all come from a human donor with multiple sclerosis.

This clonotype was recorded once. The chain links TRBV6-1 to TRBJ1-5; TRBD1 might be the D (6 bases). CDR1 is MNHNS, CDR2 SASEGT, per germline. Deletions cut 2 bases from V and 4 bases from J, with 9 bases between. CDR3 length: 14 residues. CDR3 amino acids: CASSELQGNQPQHF. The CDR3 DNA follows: TGTGCCAGCAGTGAACTCCAGGGGAATCAGCCCCAGCATTTT.

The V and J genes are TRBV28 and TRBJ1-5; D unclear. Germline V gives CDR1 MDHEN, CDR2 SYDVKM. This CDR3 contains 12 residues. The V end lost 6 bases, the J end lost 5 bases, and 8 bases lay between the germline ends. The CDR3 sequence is CASRLADQPQHF. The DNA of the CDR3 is TGTGCCAGCAGACTAGCCGATCAGCCCCAGCATTTT.

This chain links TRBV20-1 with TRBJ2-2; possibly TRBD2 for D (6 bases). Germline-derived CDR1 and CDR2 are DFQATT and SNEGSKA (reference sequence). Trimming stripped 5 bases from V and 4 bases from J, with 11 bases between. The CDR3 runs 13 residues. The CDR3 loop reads CSAPSGVTGELFF. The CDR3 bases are TGCAGTGCTCCGTCGGGGGTCACCGGGGAGCTGTTTTTT.

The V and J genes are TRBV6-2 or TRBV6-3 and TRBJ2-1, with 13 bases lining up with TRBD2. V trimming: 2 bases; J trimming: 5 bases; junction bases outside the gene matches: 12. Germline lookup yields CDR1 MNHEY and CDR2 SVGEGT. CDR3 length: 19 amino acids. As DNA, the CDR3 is TGTGCCAGCAGTTACCGCTATTTGGGACTAGCGGGATACGACAATGAGCAGTTCTTC. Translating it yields CASSYRYLGLAGYDNEQFF.

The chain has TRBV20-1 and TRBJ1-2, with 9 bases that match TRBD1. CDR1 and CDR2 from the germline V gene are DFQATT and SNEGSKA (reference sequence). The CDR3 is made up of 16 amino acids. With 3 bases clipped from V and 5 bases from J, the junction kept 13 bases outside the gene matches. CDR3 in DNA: TGCAGTGCTAGCGGGACGGGACAGGGAAGTTGGTATGGCTACACCTTC. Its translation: CSASGTGQGSWYGYTF.

CDR3 protein: CREEGEGRRFLLSGELFF. In DNA, the CDR3 is TGCCGGGAGGAGGGAGAGGGGCGCAGATTCCTGTTAAGCGGGGAGCTGTTTTTT. V gene TRBV20-1 combines with J gene TRBJ2-2, with TRBD2 matching 7 bases. Germline V gene data show CDR1 as DFQATT and CDR2 as SNEGSKA (reference sequence). The CDR3 is made up of 18 amino acids.

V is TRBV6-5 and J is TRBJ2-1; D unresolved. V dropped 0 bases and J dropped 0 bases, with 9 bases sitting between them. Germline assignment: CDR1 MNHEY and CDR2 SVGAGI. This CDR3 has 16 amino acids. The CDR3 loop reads CASSYSTGDSYNEQFF. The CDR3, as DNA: TGTGCCAGCAGTTACTCGACTGGGGACTCCTACAATGAGCAGTTCTTC.

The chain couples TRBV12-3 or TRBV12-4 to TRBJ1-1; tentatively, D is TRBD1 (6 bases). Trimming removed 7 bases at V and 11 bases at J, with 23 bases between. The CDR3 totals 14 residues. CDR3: CASTRDKARIGAFF. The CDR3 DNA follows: TGTGCCAGCACCAGGGACAAAGCTCGGATCGGGGCTTTCTTT.

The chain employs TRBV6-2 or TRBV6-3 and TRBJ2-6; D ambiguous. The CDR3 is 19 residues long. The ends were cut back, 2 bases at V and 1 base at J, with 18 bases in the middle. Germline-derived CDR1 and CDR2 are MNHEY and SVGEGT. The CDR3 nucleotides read TGTGCCAGCAGTTACCCGAGTTGGATGGGATTTTCTGGGGCCAACGTCCTGACTTTC. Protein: CASSYPSWMGFSGANVLTF.

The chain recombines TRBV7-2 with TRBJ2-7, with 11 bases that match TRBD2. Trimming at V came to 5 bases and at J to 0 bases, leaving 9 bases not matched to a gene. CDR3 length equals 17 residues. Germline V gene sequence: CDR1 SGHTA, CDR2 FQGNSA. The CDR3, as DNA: TGTGCCAGCAGCCGGTGGACTAGCGGGCAAAGCTCCTACGAGCAGTACTTC. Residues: CASSRWTSGQSSYEQYF.

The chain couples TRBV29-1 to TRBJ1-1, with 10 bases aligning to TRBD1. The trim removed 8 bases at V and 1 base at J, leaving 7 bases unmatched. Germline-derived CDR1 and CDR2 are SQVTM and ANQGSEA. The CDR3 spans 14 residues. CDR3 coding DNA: TGCAGCTTCCGGACAGGGGGGAAGAACACTGAAGCTTTCTTT. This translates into CSFRTGGKNTEAFF.

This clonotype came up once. CDR3 DNA: TGCGCCAGCAGCGGGCACACCGGGACAGCAACCTACGAGCAGTACTTC. Translated: CASSGHTGTATYEQYF. The gene calls are TRBV4-3 and TRBJ2-7; 7 nucleotides match TRBD1. This CDR3 has 16 amino acids. Germline CDR1 and CDR2: LGHNA and YSLEER. V lost 5 bases and J lost 2; bases outside the gene matches: 12.

The CDR3: CATWDRHSYGYTF. The CDR3 region has the DNA TGTGCCACCTGGGACAGGCATTCCTATGGCTACACCTTC. The chain uses TRBV28 and TRBJ1-2, with 8 bases lining up with TRBD1. Trimming at V came to 10 bases and at J to 4 bases, leaving 8 bases not matched to a gene. CDR3 length: 13 amino acids. The V gene's germline CDR1 is MDHEN and CDR2 SYDVKM.

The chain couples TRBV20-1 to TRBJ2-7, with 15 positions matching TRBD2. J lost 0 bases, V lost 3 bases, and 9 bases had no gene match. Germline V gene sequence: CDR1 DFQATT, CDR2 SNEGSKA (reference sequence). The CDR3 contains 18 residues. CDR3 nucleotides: TGCAGTGCTAGTGGCGGGACTAGCGGGAGGACTAGCTCCTACGAGCAGTACTTC. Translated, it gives CSASGGTSGRTSSYEQYF.

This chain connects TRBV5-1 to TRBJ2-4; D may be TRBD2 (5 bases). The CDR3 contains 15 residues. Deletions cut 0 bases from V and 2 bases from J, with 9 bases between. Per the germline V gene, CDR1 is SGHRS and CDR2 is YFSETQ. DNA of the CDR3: TGCGCCAGCAGCTTGGTCGGGGTTACCAAAAACATTCAGTACTTC. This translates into CASSLVGVTKNIQYF.

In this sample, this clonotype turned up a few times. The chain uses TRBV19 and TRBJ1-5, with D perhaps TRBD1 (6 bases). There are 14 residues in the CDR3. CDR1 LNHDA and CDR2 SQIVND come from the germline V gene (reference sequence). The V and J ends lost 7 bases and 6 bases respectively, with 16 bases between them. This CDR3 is CASKAGRGGQPQHF. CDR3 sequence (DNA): TGTGCCAGTAAGGCAGGGAGAGGGGGTCAGCCCCAGCATTTT.

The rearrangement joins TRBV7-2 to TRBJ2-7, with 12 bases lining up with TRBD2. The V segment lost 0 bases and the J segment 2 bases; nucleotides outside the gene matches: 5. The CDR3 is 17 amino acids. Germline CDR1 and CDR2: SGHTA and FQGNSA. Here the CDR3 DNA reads TGTGCCAGCAGCTTAGCTGGGACTAGCGGGCATCCCTACGAGCAGTACTTC. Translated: CASSLAGTSGHPYEQYF.

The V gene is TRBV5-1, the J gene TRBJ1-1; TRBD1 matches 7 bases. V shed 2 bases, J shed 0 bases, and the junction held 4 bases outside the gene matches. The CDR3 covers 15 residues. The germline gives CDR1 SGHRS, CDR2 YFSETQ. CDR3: CASSLQQGLNTEAFF. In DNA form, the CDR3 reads TGCGCCAGCAGCTTACAACAGGGGCTGAACACTGAAGCTTTCTTT.

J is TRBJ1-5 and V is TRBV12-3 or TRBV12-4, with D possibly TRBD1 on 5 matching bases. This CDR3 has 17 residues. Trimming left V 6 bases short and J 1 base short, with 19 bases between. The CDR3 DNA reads TGTGCCAGCAGACCAGACAGCCGACCCGGGAGCAATCAGCCCCAGCATTTT. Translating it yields CASRPDSRPGSNQPQHF.

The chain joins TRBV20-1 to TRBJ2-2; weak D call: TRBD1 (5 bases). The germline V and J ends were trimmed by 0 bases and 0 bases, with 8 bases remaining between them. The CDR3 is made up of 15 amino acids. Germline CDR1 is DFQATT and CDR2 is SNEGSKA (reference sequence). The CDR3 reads CSARDRVANTGELFF. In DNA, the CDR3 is TGCAGTGCTAGAGACAGGGTTGCGAACACCGGGGAGCTGTTTTTT.

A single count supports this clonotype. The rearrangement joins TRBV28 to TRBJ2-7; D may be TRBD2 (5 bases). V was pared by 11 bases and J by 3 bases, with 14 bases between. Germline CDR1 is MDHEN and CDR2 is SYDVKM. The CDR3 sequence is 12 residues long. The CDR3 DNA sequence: TGTGCCGTAGGAGGCCAGATCTACGAGCAGTACTTC. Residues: CAVGGQIYEQYF.